This T cell receptor beta chain was observed in a study of blood T cell repertoires in COVID-19. TCRdb keeps only in-frame clones here, not all; method: immunoSEQ multiplex PCR. The sample has under 250,000 clones, around 80% seen once. This clone was seen more than once but under ten times. CDR1 and CDR2 (germline): SGHRS, YFSETQ. Deletions cut 2 bases from V and 1 base from J, with 3 bases between. CDR3 length equals 12 residues. The sequence came from a man in his fifties with active or convalescent COVID-19. The chain couples TRBV5-1 to TRBJ1-1; D not resolved. The sequencing sample was made of peripheral blood. The CDR3 protein is CASSLQNTEAFF. The CDR3 coding sequence is TGCGCCAGCAGCTTACAGAACACTGAAGCTTTCTTT.